One and the same sample provided the 28 T cell receptor beta chains below, sequenced in a study of OX40 agonist ivuxolimab in advanced cancers. This table comes from immunoSEQ multiplex PCR, and its TCRdb copy is limited to in-frame clones, with some not included. This sample has approximately 99,000 clones; more than 95% occur once, and the top ten carry around 2%. The specimen comprised CD4+ or CD8+ T cells sorted from blood, sampled in a trial of the OX40 agonist ivuxolimab. The receptors were sampled from an adult with an advanced solid tumor such as melanoma, head and neck, liver or kidney cancer.

This chain joins TRBV4-3 and TRBJ2-1, with D unresolved. Germline lookup yields CDR1 LGHNA and CDR2 YSLEER. The CDR3 consists of 14 residues. V was trimmed by 0 bases and J by 7 bases, leaving 10 bases between them. The CDR3 protein is CASSQDNGGNEQFF. The CDR3 nucleotides are TGCGCCAGCAGCCAAGATAACGGTGGGAATGAGCAGTTCTTC.

The chain combines TRBV10-3 with TRBJ2-1, with D tentatively TRBD2 (6 bases). CDR3 length: 13 amino acids. V lost 8 bases and J 4 bases, leaving 12 bases between the germline ends. In germline, CDR1 is ENHRY, CDR2 SYGVKD. As DNA, the CDR3 is TGTGCCATCGGAGGGACGACATACAATGAGCAGTTCTTC. It encodes CAIGGTTYNEQFF.

The genes are TRBV4-3 and TRBJ1-5; possibly TRBD1 for D (6 bases). Trimming pared 0 bases from V and 11 bases from J, leaving 17 bases between. There are 15 residues in the CDR3. From germline, CDR1 is LGHNA and CDR2 YSLEER. CDR3: CASSQEYRGAPSQHF. The DNA of the CDR3 is TGCGCCAGCAGCCAAGAGTATCGGGGGGCTCCGTCCCAGCATTTT.

This chain uses TRBV11-2 with TRBJ2-5; D may be TRBD2 (5 bases). Germline assignment: CDR1 SGHAT and CDR2 FQNNGV. The CDR3 contains 13 residues. V lost 6 bases and J 1 base, leaving 9 bases between the germline ends. CDR3 amino acids: CASSDYLQETQYF. The CDR3 DNA reads TGTGCCAGCAGTGACTACCTCCAAGAGACCCAGTACTTC.

Here the CDR3 DNA reads TGCGCCAGCAGCCAAGGACTAGCGGGGTCCTACAATGAGCAGTTCTTC. This sequence encodes CASSQGLAGSYNEQFF. This chain connects TRBV5-1 to TRBJ2-1, with 12 bases that match TRBD2. Per the germline V gene, CDR1 is SGHRS and CDR2 is YFSETQ. V gave up 4 bases and J gave up 1 base; unmatched junction bases: 3. This CDR3 spans 16 amino acids.

The chain employs TRBV6-4 and TRBJ2-1; D unclear. Germline values: CDR1 MRHNA, CDR2 SNTAGT. V was cut by 2 bases and J by 6 bases, with 14 bases left in between. This CDR3 contains 15 residues. This CDR3 reads CASSDGSGYGNEQFF. In DNA form, the CDR3 reads TGTGCCAGCAGTGACGGCAGTGGGTATGGCAATGAGCAGTTCTTC.

V gene TRBV4-2 combines with J gene TRBJ2-1; D remains unclear. The CDR3 has 13 residues. The germline CDR1 and CDR2 sequences are LGHNA and YNFKEQ. V was trimmed by 2 bases and J by 6 bases, leaving 8 bases between them. CDR3 region: CASSQTAGNEQFF. DNA of the CDR3: TGTGCCAGCAGCCAAACTGCCGGCAATGAGCAGTTCTTC.

This clone is a singleton in its sample. V usage is TRBV5-6 and J usage is TRBJ2-5; either TRBD1 or TRBD2 may supply D (5 bases each). The CDR3 is made up of 19 amino acids. Trimming removed 4 bases at V and 2 bases at J, with 27 bases between. Germline V gene lookup returns CDR1 SGHDT and CDR2 YYEEEE. The CDR3 DNA reads as TGTGCCAGCAGCCACCAAACGGTCCGGGACGGAGTCCTTCAAGAGACCCAGTACTTC. Protein: CASSHQTVRDGVLQETQYF. Looking up the rest from reference TRBV5-6 and TRBJ2-5 gives the full variable domain: DAGVTQSPTHLIKTRGQQVTLRCSPKSGHDTVSWYQQALGQGPQFIFQYYEEEERQRGNFPDRFSGHQFPNYSSELNVNALLLGDSALYLCASSHQTVRDGVLQETQYFGPGTRLLVL.

This clone occurred once. The gene calls are TRBV28 and TRBJ1-5, with D maybe TRBD1 (5 bases). This CDR3 is built from 16 residues. Germline V CDR1 and CDR2: MDHEN, SYDVKM. V lost 1 base and J lost 6, with 16 bases in between. The CDR3 coding sequence is TGTGCCAGCAGTTTATCCCTCGGGGCTAGAGGTCAGCCCCAGCATTTT. Amino acids: CASSLSLGARGQPQHF.

This chain uses TRBV7-3 with TRBJ1-2, with 10 bases fitting TRBD1. V trimming: 5 bases; J trimming: 11 bases; junction bases outside the gene matches: 8. Germline lookup yields CDR1 SGHTA and CDR2 FQGTGA. The CDR3 length is 13 residues. This chain's CDR3 is CASSPGQGQGYTF. CDR3 bases: TGTGCCAGCAGCCCAGGACAGGGACAGGGGTACACCTTC.

The chain carries TRBV5-4 and TRBJ1-1, with TRBD1 matching 9 bases. Germline CDR1 SGHNT, CDR2 YYREEE (reference sequence). The V segment lost 4 bases and the J segment 6 bases; nucleotides outside the gene matches: 4. The CDR3 is 13 residues long. The CDR3 nucleotides read TGTGCCAGCAGCCCGGGGACAGGGCCTGAAGCTTTCTTT. Protein sequence: CASSPGTGPEAFF.

The chain links TRBV30 to TRBJ1-4, with unresolved D. CDR1 is GTSNPN and CDR2 is SVGIG in the germline V gene (reference sequence). The CDR3 extends over 14 amino acids. V was pared by 2 bases and J by 4 bases, with 11 bases between. The CDR3 nucleotides read TGTGCCTGGAGTTCCGTAGATGATAATGAAAAACTGTTTTTT. Residues: CAWSSVDDNEKLFF.

This clone was detected only once. This sequence joins TRBV7-3 and TRBJ2-7, with TRBD2 matching over 8 bases. V was clipped by 5 bases and J by 2 bases; unmatched bases: 8. Germline V gene lookup returns CDR1 SGHTA and CDR2 FQGTGA. This CDR3 has 15 residues. CDR3 loop: CASSLHSGLAYEQYF. CDR3 coding DNA: TGTGCCAGCAGCCTCCATTCGGGACTAGCCTACGAGCAGTACTTC. Combining the CDR3 with reference TRBV7-3 and TRBJ2-7 gives the whole variable domain GAGVSQTPSNKVTEKGKYVELRCDPISGHTALYWYRQSLGQGPEFLIYFQGTGAADDSGLPNDRFFAVRPEGSVSTLKIQRTERGDSAVYLCASSLHSGLAYEQYFGPGTRLTVT.

The V call is TRBV4-3, the J call TRBJ2-3; D could derive from TRBD1 or TRBD2 (5 bases each). The CDR3 covers 17 residues. Germline V gives CDR1 LGHNA, CDR2 YSLEER. V shed 3 bases and J shed 8 bases, with 24 bases lying between them. CDR3 nucleotide sequence: TGCGCCAGCAGCCAGGGAAACACCGGGACCCCGTACGCTACGCAGTATTTT. Its protein product is CASSQGNTGTPYATQYF.

The J gene is TRBJ1-6, the V gene TRBV28, with 10 bases identical to TRBD1. V trimming: 6 bases; J trimming: 9 bases; junction bases outside the gene matches: 8. Per germline, CDR1 MDHEN and CDR2 SYDVKM. The CDR3 length is 15 residues. CDR3 coding DNA: TGTGCCAGCAGCCGTGTGGGGACAGGGGTTTCACCCCTCCACTTT. Translated: CASSRVGTGVSPLHF.

This sequence joins TRBV16 and TRBJ1-2, with a possible D match to TRBD1 (5 bases). The V end was cut by 5 bases, the J end by 6 bases, with 10 bases between. Germline V gives CDR1 KGHSY, CDR2 FQNENV. This CDR3 is 12 amino acids long. The DNA for the CDR3 is TGTGCCAGCAGCAATCGGGGGGATGGCTACACCTTC. Its protein is CASSNRGDGYTF.

The chain combines TRBV19 with TRBJ1-4, with TRBD1 identical over 7 bases. The CDR3 spans 14 residues. Looked up from germline, CDR1 is LNHDA and CDR2 is SQIVND (reference sequence). The ends lost 4 bases at V and 6 bases at J; junction bases unmatched: 5. CDR3 in DNA: TGTGCCAGTAGTACGTATGGGACAGATGAAAAACTGTTTTTT. Translation: CASSTYGTDEKLFF.

The V and J genes are TRBV5-4 and TRBJ2-1; no reliable D call. Germline-derived CDR1 and CDR2 are SGHNT and YYREEE (reference sequence). This CDR3 comprises 13 residues. Trimming pared 0 bases from V and 6 bases from J, leaving 7 bases between. CDR3 region: CASSLGSSNEQFF. The CDR3 nucleotides read TGTGCCAGCAGCTTGGGCAGTTCCAATGAGCAGTTCTTC.

The chain links TRBV27 to TRBJ2-7; TRBD1 or TRBD2 may be the D gene (7 bases each). CDR3 length equals 13 residues. V was clipped by 2 bases and J by 7 bases, with 12 bases between them. Germline CDR1 MNHEY, CDR2 SMNVEV (reference sequence). The CDR3 sequence is CASSLGQGGEQYF. For the CDR3, the DNA is TGTGCCAGCAGTTTAGGCCAGGGGGGGGAGCAGTACTTC.

The CDR3 DNA reads TGTGCCAGCAGTCCCACCCCGGACACTGAAGCTTTCTTT. Its protein is CASSPTPDTEAFF. The J gene is TRBJ1-1, the V gene TRBV2; D gene ambiguous. V shed 5 bases and J shed 3 bases, with 10 bases lying between them. Germline loops: CDR1 SNHLY, CDR2 FYNNEI. This CDR3 comprises 13 residues.

This chain links TRBV9 with TRBJ1-2; 7 bases match TRBD1. CDR3 size: 14 residues. Losses at the gene ends were 7 bases for V and 3 bases for J; bases not matched to a gene: 9. The V gene's germline CDR1 is SGDLS and CDR2 YYNGEE. CDR3 DNA: TGTGCCAGCGCTTCTGAGGGGGCGGACTATGGCTACACCTTC. It codes for CASASEGADYGYTF.

The chain has TRBV7-4 and TRBJ1-5; D is possibly TRBD1 (5 bases). Looked up from germline, CDR1 is SGHVT and CDR2 is SQSDAQ. This CDR3 has 16 amino acids. Trimming stripped 5 bases from V and 0 bases from J, with 14 bases between. The CDR3 sequence is CASSITGGSSNQPQHF. CDR3 coding DNA: TGTGCCAGCAGCATTACCGGGGGTTCTAGCAATCAGCCCCAGCATTTT.

In nucleotides, the CDR3 is TGTGCCAGCGCCCTCGGGACTGTTGGCTACACCTTC. It codes for CASALGTVGYTF. This sequence joins TRBV19 and TRBJ1-2; D is perhaps TRBD1 (5 bases). The CDR3 has 12 residues. Trimming took off 9 bases at V and 7 bases at J, with 15 bases between the two ends. Germline loops: CDR1 LNHDA, CDR2 SQIVND (reference sequence).

The chain recombines TRBV29-1 with TRBJ2-5; D gene ambiguous. The V and J ends lost 7 bases and 5 bases respectively, with 11 bases between them. There are 11 residues in the CDR3. Germline V gives CDR1 SQVTM, CDR2 ANQGSEA. CDR3 residues: CSESRDETQYF. The CDR3 region has the DNA TGCAGCGAGAGTAGGGATGAGACCCAGTACTTC.

The chain is built from TRBV7-2 and TRBJ2-2, with 7 bases matching TRBD2. J lost 8 bases, V lost 6 bases, and 15 bases had no gene match. The CDR3 runs to 16 residues. Germline V gene sequence: CDR1 SGHTA, CDR2 FQGNSA. The CDR3 DNA sequence: TGTGCCAGCAGACTGGGGGGACTACCCCCCCCTGGGGAGCTGTTTTTT. It yields the protein CASRLGGLPPPGELFF. Drawing the rest from reference TRBV7-2 and TRBJ2-2, the complete variable domain is GAGVSQSPSNKVTEKGKDVELRCDPISGHTALYWYRQSLGQGLEFLIYFQGNSAPDKSGLPSDRFSAERTGGSVSTLTIQRTQQEDSAVYLCASRLGGLPPPGELFFGEGSRLTVL.

This clone was detected only a few times. The chain employs TRBV7-9 and TRBJ1-1; tentative D call: TRBD1 (6 bases). Trimming took off 5 bases at V and 1 base at J, with 8 bases between the two ends. Germline CDR1 is SEHNR and CDR2 is FQNEAQ (reference sequence). This CDR3 has 13 residues. This CDR3 is CASSRGENTEAFF. CDR3 DNA sequence: TGTGCCAGCAGCAGGGGGGAGAACACTGAAGCTTTCTTT.

The chain carries TRBV9 and TRBJ1-3; tentatively, D is TRBD1 (5 bases). The length of the CDR3 is 14 residues. V lost 6 bases and J 0 bases, leaving 10 bases between the germline ends. Germline assignment: CDR1 SGDLS and CDR2 YYNGEE. The CDR3 nucleotides are TGTGCCAGCACCGGAACAGGCTCTGGAAACACCATATATTTT. It specifies CASTGTGSGNTIYF.

This chain links TRBV12-5 with TRBJ2-2; D tentatively fits TRBD1 or TRBD2 (5 bases each). The CDR3 extends over 12 amino acids. Per the germline V gene, CDR1 is LGHNT and CDR2 is FRNRAP. V was pared by 4 bases and J by 7 bases, with 7 bases between. CDR3 DNA: TGTGCTAGTGGTTGGGACGGCGGGGAGCTGTTTTTT. Translated: CASGWDGGELFF.